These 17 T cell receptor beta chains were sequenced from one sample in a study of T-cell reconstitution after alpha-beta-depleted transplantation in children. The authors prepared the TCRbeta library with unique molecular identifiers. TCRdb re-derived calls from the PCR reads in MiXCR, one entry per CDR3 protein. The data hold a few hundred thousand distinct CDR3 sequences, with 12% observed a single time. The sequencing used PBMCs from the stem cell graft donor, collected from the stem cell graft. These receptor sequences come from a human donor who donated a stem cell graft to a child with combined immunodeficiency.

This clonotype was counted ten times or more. Written as DNA, the CDR3 is TGCGCCAGCAGCCCTCACACCGGGGAGCTGTTTTTT. Protein product: CASSPHTGELFF. The chain has TRBV4-3 and TRBJ2-2; D remains ambiguous. There are 12 residues in the CDR3. The germline gives CDR1 LGHNA, CDR2 YSLEER. With 4 bases removed from V and 3 bases from J, the gap between germline ends came to 3 bases.

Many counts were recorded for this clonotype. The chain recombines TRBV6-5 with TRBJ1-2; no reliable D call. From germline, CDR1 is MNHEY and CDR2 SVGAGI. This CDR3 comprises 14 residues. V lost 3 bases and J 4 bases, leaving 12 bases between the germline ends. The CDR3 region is CASSYAAQPYGYTF. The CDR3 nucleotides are TGTGCCAGCAGTTATGCGGCACAACCCTATGGCTACACCTTC.

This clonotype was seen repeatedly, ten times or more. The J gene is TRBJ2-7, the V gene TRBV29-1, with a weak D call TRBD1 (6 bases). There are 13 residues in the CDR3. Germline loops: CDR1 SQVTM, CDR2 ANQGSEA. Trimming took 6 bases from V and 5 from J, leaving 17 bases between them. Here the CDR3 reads CSVKLQGNHEQYF. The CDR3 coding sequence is TGCAGCGTCAAATTACAGGGAAACCACGAGCAGTACTTC.

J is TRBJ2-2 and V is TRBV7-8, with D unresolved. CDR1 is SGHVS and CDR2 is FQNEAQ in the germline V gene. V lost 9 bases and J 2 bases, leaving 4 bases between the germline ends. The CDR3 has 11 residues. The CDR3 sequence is CASINTGELFF. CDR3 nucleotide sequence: TGTGCCAGTATTAACACCGGGGAGCTGTTTTTT.

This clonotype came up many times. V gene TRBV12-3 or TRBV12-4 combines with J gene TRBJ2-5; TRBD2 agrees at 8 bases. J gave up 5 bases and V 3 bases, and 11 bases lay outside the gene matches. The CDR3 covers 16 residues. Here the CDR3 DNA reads TGTGCCAGCAGTTTCTTAACGGGGGGGCCAAAGGAGACCCAGTACTTC. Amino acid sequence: CASSFLTGGPKETQYF.

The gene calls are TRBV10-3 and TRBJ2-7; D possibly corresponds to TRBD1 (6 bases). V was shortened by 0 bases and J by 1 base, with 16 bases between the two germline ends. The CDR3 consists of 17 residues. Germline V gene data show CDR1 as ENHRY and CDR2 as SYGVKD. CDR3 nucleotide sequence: TGTGCCATCAGTGAGTCGGTTGACAGGCCGGAATCCTACGAGCAGTACTTC. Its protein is CAISESVDRPESYEQYF.

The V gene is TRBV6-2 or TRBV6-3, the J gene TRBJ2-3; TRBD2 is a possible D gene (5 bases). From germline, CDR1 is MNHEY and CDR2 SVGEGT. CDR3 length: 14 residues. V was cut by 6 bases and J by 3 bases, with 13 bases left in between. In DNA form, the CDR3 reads TGTGCCAGCAGAGCAGCACTAGATACAGATACGCAGTATTTT. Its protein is CASRAALDTDTQYF.

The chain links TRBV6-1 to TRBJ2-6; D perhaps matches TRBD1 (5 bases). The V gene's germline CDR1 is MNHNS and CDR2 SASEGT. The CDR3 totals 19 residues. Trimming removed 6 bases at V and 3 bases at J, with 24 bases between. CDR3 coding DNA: TGTGCCAGCAGAACCCATTGGGGCGCAGGGTCAGGTGGGGCCAACGTCCTGACTTTC. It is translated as CASRTHWGAGSGGANVLTF.

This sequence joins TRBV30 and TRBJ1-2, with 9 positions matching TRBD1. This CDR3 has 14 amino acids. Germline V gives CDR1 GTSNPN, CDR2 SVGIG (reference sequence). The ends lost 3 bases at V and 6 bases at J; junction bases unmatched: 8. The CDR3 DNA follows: TGTGCCTGGAGGGCACCGGGACAGGGCGATGGCTACACCTTC. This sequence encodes CAWRAPGQGDGYTF. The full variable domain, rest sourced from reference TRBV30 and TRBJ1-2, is SQTIHQWPATLVQPVGSPLSLECTVEGTSNPNLYWYRQAAGRGLQLLFYSVGIGQISSEVPQNLSASRPQDRQFILSSKKLLLSDSGFYLCAWRAPGQGDGYTFGSGTRLTVV.

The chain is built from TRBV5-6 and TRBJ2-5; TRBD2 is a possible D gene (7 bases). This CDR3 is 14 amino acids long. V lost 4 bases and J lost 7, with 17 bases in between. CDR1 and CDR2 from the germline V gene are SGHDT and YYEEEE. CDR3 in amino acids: CASSLRGGGWTQYF. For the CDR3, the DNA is TGTGCCAGCAGCCTTAGGGGGGGAGGATGGACCCAGTACTTC.

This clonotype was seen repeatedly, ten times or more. The CDR3 nucleotides read TGCAGTGCTAGAGTAGTAGGAGGAGAGACCCAGTACTTC. This gives the protein CSARVVGGETQYF. The chain is built from TRBV20-1 and TRBJ2-5; TRBD2 might be the D (5 bases). Trimming shortened V by 1 base and J by 4 bases, and 10 bases separated the two germline ends. The CDR3 extends over 13 amino acids. CDR1 is DFQATT, CDR2 SNEGSKA, per germline (reference sequence).

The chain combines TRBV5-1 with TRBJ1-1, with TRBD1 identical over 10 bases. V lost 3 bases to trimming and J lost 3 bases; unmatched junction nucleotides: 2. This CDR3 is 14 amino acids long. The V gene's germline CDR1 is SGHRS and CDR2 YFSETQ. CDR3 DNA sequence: TGCGCCAGCAGCTCAGGGACAGGGGACACTGAAGCTTTCTTT. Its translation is CASSSGTGDTEAFF.

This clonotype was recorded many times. The CDR3 DNA reads TGTGCCAGCAGTCCTGCAGGAGGCGGTGAGCAGTTCTTC. The encoded protein is CASSPAGGGEQFF. This chain connects TRBV12-3 or TRBV12-4 to TRBJ2-1; D is perhaps TRBD2 (5 bases). The CDR3 length is 13 residues. The V end lost 5 bases, the J end lost 9 bases, and 14 bases lay between the germline ends.

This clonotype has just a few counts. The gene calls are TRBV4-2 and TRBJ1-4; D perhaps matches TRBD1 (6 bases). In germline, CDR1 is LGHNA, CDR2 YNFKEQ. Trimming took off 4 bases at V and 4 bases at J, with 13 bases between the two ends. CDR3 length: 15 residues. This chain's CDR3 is CASSPRGLGNEKLFF. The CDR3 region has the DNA TGTGCCAGCAGCCCCAGGGGTCTCGGTAATGAAAAACTGTTTTTT.

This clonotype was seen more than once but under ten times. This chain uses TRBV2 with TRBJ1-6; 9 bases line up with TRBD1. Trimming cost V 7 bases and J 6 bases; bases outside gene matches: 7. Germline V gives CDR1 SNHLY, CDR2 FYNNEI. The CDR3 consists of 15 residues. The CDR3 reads CASTYRDRANSPLHF. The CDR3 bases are TGTGCCAGCACCTACCGGGACAGGGCTAATTCACCCCTCCACTTT. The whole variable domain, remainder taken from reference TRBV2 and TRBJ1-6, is EPEVTQTPSHQVTQMGQEVILRCVPISNHLYFYWYRQILGQKVEFLVSFYNNEISEKSEIFDDQFSVERPDGSNFTLKIRSTKLEDSAMYFCASTYRDRANSPLHFGNGTRLTVT.

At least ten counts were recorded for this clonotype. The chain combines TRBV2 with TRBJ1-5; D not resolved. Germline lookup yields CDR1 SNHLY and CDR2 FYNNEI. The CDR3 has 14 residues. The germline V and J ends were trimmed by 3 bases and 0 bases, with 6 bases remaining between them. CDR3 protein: CASSDSHSNQPQHF. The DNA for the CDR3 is TGTGCCAGCAGTGACAGCCATAGCAATCAGCCCCAGCATTTT.

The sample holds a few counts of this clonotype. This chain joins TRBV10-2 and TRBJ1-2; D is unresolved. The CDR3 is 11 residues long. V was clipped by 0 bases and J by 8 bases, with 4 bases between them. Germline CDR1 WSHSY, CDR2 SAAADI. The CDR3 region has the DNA TGCGCCAGCAGTGAGTCAGGGGGCTACACCTTC. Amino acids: CASSESGGYTF.